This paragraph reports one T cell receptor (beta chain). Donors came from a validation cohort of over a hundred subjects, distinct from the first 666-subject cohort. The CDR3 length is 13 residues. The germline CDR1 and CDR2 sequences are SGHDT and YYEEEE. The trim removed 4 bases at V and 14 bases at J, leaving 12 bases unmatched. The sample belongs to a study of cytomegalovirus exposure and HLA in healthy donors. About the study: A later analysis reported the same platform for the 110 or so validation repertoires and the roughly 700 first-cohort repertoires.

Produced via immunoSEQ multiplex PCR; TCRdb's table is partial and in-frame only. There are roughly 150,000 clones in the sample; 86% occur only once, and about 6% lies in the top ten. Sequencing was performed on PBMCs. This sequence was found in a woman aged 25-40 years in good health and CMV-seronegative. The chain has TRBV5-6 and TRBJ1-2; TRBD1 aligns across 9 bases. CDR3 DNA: TGTGCCAGCAGCCTGGGGACAGGGCGGGTCGGAACCTTC. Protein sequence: CASSLGTGRVGTF.